The subject of this entry is one T cell receptor beta chain. Random hexamers were used to reverse transcribe the RNA input (about 0.5 to 1 ug). Each CDR3 protein is one row after TCRdb ran MiXCR on the immunoSEQ multiplex PCR reads. Counted here are about 120,000 distinct CDR3 sequences, 85% to 95% occurring once; the ten biggest clones make up about 0.12%. This entry is derived from a study of CD8 T cells in Susac syndrome. The CDR3 is 11 residues long. Trimming left V 8 bases short and J 0 bases short, with 5 bases between. Germline CDR1 and CDR2: SGHTA and FQGNSA. The sequence was obtained from a human donor in good health. The rearrangement joins TRBV7-2 to TRBJ2-7; D uncertain. Input material: CD8+ T cells from PBMCs. The CDR3 region is CASGVSYEQYF. In DNA, the CDR3 is TGTGCCAGCGGGGTCTCCTACGAGCAGTACTTC.